Each of the 20 T cell receptor beta chains below was sequenced from the same sample in a study of T cell changes during pregnancy in multiple sclerosis. The assay was immunoSEQ multiplex PCR, and TCRdb's table has in-frame clones only and misses some. The sample records roughly 11,000 clones, around 84% being singletons. The source material was CD8+ T cells from peripheral blood mononuclear cells, sampled after pregnancy. These receptor sequences come from a female donor in good health, enrolled as a control in a pregnancy study.

This chain joins TRBV4-2 and TRBJ2-7; maybe TRBD1 (6 bases). V lost 3 bases and J 0 bases, leaving 12 bases between the germline ends. The CDR3 loop spans 15 amino acids. Germline-derived CDR1 and CDR2 are LGHNA and YNFKEQ. CDR3 amino acids: CASSQGAFSSYEQYF. The CDR3 region has the DNA TGTGCCAGCAGCCAGGGGGCCTTCAGCTCCTACGAGCAGTACTTC.

This clone is labeled medium-sized. The chain employs TRBV30 and TRBJ1-1, with D hard to call. Germline-derived CDR1 and CDR2 are GTSNPN and SVGIG (reference sequence). The CDR3 is 13 amino acids. V shed 3 bases and J shed 5 bases, with 13 bases lying between them. The CDR3 region is CAWRPDEGTEAFF. The CDR3 nucleotides read TGTGCCTGGAGGCCAGATGAGGGAACTGAAGCTTTCTTT.

This chain uses TRBV6-1 with TRBJ1-4; the D gene is possibly TRBD1 (5 bases). Germline V gives CDR1 MNHNS, CDR2 SASEGT. The ends were cut back, 0 bases at V and 5 bases at J, with 10 bases in the middle. The CDR3 loop spans 15 amino acids. The CDR3 reads CASSEAAGSNEKLFF. The CDR3 DNA follows: TGTGCCAGCAGTGAAGCCGCAGGGTCCAATGAAAAACTGTTTTTT.

The chain joins TRBV15 to TRBJ1-5; TRBD1 might be the D (6 bases). Germline loops: CDR1 LNHNV, CDR2 YYDKDF (reference sequence). CDR3 size: 16 residues. With 8 bases removed from V and 5 bases from J, the gap between germline ends came to 22 bases. CDR3 in amino acids: CATQGADRLADQPQHF. In nucleotides, the CDR3 is TGTGCCACCCAGGGAGCAGACAGGCTAGCGGATCAGCCCCAGCATTTT.

This rearrangement joins TRBV18 to TRBJ1-5; D perhaps matches TRBD1 (6 bases). V was shortened by 2 bases and J by 2 bases, with 7 bases between the two germline ends. CDR1 is KGHSH and CDR2 is LQKENI in the germline V gene. The CDR3 runs to 14 residues. DNA of the CDR3: TGTGCCAGCTCACCAGCAGGGGGCAATCAGCCCCAGCATTTT. Protein product: CASSPAGGNQPQHF.

This chain uses TRBV7-6 with TRBJ2-1; 7 bases are shared with TRBD1. The V and J ends lost 3 bases and 5 bases, in that order; junction bases with no gene match: 7. The CDR3 is 15 residues long. Germline CDR1 SGHVS, CDR2 FNYEAQ. CDR3 loop: CASSLRKTGNNEQFF. The CDR3 DNA follows: TGTGCCAGCAGCTTGAGAAAGACAGGGAACAATGAGCAGTTCTTC.

J is TRBJ2-3 and V is TRBV5-1; 13 bases align to TRBD2. Germline V gives CDR1 SGHRS, CDR2 YFSETQ. The ends lost 3 bases at V and 4 bases at J; junction bases unmatched: 14. This CDR3 comprises 19 residues. The CDR3, as DNA: TGCGCCAGCAGCTCGGGGATCGGATTAACTAGCGGGAGGGCAGATACGCAGTATTTT. Translating gives CASSSGIGLTSGRADTQYF. Full variable domain (rest looked up from reference TRBV5-1 and TRBJ2-3): KAGVTQTPRYLIKTRGQQVTLSCSPISGHRSVSWYQQTPGQGLQFLFEYFSETQRNKGNFPGRFSGRQFSNSRSEMNVSTLELGDSALYLCASSSGIGLTSGRADTQYFGPGTRLTVL.

V is TRBV5-5 and J is TRBJ2-1, with 7 bases matching TRBD1. The germline CDR1 and CDR2 sequences are SGHKS and YYEKEE (reference sequence). V trimming: 5 bases; J trimming: 6 bases; junction bases outside the gene matches: 11. This CDR3 comprises 15 residues. The CDR3 bases are TGTGCCAGCAGTATACGTCGACAGGGAAGCAATGAGCAGTTCTTC. Protein sequence: CASSIRRQGSNEQFF.

The V and J genes are TRBV7-9 and TRBJ1-1; D is undetermined. CDR3 length: 13 residues. Between the trimmed V and J ends, which lost 3 bases and 1 base, there was a span of 6 bases. The germline V gene has CDR1 SEHNR and CDR2 FQNEAQ (reference sequence). CDR3 sequence (DNA): TGTGCCAGCAGCTTGCGGGGGAACACTGAAGCTTTCTTT. Protein sequence: CASSLRGNTEAFF.

The chain employs TRBV7-9 and TRBJ2-7, with TRBD1 as a possible D gene (6 bases). V was cut by 3 bases and J by 3 bases, with 9 bases left in between. CDR1 and CDR2 from the germline V gene are SEHNR and FQNEAQ (reference sequence). This CDR3 has 13 amino acids. The CDR3 region is CASSFQGIYEQYF. The DNA for the CDR3 is TGTGCCAGCAGCTTCCAGGGGATCTACGAGCAGTACTTC.

The V call is TRBV19, the J call TRBJ1-2, with TRBD1 identical over 7 bases. Germline V gene lookup returns CDR1 LNHDA and CDR2 SQIVND (reference sequence). The V gene end was trimmed by 5 bases and the J gene end by 1 base; junction bases not matched to a gene: 4. This CDR3 has 14 amino acids. The CDR3 DNA reads as TGTGCCAGTAGTTGGACAGGAAGTAACTATGGCTACACCTTC. Its protein product is CASSWTGSNYGYTF. Full variable domain (rest looked up from reference TRBV19 and TRBJ1-2): DGGITQSPKYLFRKEGQNVTLSCEQNLNHDAMYWYRQDPGQGLRLIYYSQIVNDFQKGDIAEGYSVSREKKESFPLTVTSAQKNPTAFYLCASSWTGSNYGYTFGSGTRLTVV.

The rearrangement joins TRBV10-3 to TRBJ2-7; 11 bases are a match to TRBD2. CDR3 length: 14 amino acids. The germline V gene encodes CDR1 ENHRY and CDR2 SYGVKD. The J segment lost 6 bases and the V segment lost 6 bases, leaving 7 bases of the junction unmatched. CDR3 coding DNA: TGTGCCATCAGACTAGCGGGAGAAGGCCGCGAGCAGTACTTC. It yields the protein CAIRLAGEGREQYF.

The chain links TRBV27 to TRBJ2-1, with D possibly being TRBD2 (5 bases). V lost 5 bases and J lost 3, with 11 bases in between. From germline, CDR1 is MNHEY and CDR2 SMNVEV (reference sequence). The CDR3 is made up of 14 amino acids. DNA for the CDR3: TGTGCCAGCAGTCTAACGGGGATCTACAATGAGCAGTTCTTC. It encodes CASSLTGIYNEQFF.

The chain is built from TRBV4-1 and TRBJ2-1, with 8 bases aligning to TRBD2. The CDR3 is made up of 15 amino acids. Germline V lookup: CDR1 MGHRA, CDR2 YSYEKL. The junction had 12 bases not matched to a gene; V was cut back by 4 bases and J by 10 bases. CDR3 DNA: TGCGCCAGCAGCCCGACGGGGGGGGCACCACCGGAGCAGTTCTTC. Translation: CASSPTGGAPPEQFF.

In its sample, this clone was seen once. This rearrangement joins TRBV30 to TRBJ2-7; the match to TRBD2 covers 10 bases. Germline-derived CDR1 and CDR2 are GTSNPN and SVGIG (reference sequence). V trimming: 4 bases; J trimming: 5 bases; junction bases outside the gene matches: 5. The length of the CDR3 is 13 residues. CDR3 nucleotide sequence: TGTGCCTGGAACCTGGGACTAGCGCACGAGCAGTACTTC. Translating it yields CAWNLGLAHEQYF.

The rearrangement links TRBV27 to TRBJ2-5; TRBD2 might be the D (7 bases). Germline-derived CDR1 and CDR2 are MNHEY and SMNVEV (reference sequence). This CDR3 has 14 residues. The V and J ends lost 2 bases and 5 bases respectively, with 12 bases between them. CDR3 loop: CASSLRGAYETQYF. In nucleotides, the CDR3 is TGTGCCAGCAGTTTACGGGGGGCATACGAGACCCAGTACTTC.

This chain connects TRBV27 to TRBJ1-2; 8 nucleotides line up with TRBD1. CDR1 is MNHEY and CDR2 is SMNVEV in the germline V gene (reference sequence). The trim removed 6 bases at V and 4 bases at J, leaving 7 bases unmatched. The CDR3 consists of 14 residues. Written as DNA, the CDR3 is TGTGCCAGCAGGCCCTCGACAGGGGTCTATGGCTACACCTTC. It translates to CASRPSTGVYGYTF.

The rearrangement links TRBV13 to TRBJ2-1; 7 bases match TRBD1. This CDR3 region has 15 residues. The J segment lost 0 bases and the V segment lost 4 bases, leaving 3 bases of the junction unmatched. Germline V CDR1 and CDR2: PRHDT, FYEKMQ (reference sequence). CDR3 amino acids: CASSWGQSSYNEQFF. The CDR3 DNA is TGTGCCAGCAGCTGGGGACAGAGCTCCTACAATGAGCAGTTCTTC.

The gene calls are TRBV10-3 and TRBJ2-1, with 13 bases matching TRBD2. With V trimmed by 7 bases and J by 7 bases, 10 bases remained unmatched. CDR3 length: 16 residues. In germline, CDR1 is ENHRY, CDR2 SYGVKD. This CDR3 reads CAIIRTSGSVVNEQFF. CDR3 DNA: TGTGCCATCATTCGGACTAGCGGGAGCGTTGTGAATGAGCAGTTCTTC.

The chain links TRBV27 to TRBJ2-1; 15 nucleotides agree with TRBD2. Trimming at V came to 2 bases and at J to 7 bases, leaving 0 bases not matched to a gene. CDR3 size: 15 residues. Germline V CDR1 and CDR2: MNHEY, SMNVEV (reference sequence). The CDR3 region has the DNA TGTGCCAGCAGTTTAGGGACTAGCGGGAGGAATGAGCAGTTCTTC. This gives the protein CASSLGTSGRNEQFF.